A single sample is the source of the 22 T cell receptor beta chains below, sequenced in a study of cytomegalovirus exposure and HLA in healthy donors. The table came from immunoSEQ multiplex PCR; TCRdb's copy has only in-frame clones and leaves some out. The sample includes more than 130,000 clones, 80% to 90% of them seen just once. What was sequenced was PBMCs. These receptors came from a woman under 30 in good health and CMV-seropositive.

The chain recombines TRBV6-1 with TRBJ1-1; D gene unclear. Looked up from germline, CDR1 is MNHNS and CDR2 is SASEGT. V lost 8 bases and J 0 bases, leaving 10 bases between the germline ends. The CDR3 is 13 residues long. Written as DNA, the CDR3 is TGTGCCAGCCCGGGGATCATGAACACTGAAGCTTTCTTT. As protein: CASPGIMNTEAFF.

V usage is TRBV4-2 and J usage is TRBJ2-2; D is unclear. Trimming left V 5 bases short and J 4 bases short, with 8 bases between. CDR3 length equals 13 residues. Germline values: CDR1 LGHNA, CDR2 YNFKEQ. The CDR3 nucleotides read TGTGCCAGCAGCTCCCGTCCCACCGGGGAGCTGTTTTTT. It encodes CASSSRPTGELFF.

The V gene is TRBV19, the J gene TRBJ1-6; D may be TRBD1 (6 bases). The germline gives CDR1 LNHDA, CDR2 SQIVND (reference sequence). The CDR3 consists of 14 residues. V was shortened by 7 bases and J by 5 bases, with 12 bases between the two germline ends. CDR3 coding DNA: TGTGCCAGTACCCTTACAGGGAATAATTCACCCCTCCACTTT. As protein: CASTLTGNNSPLHF.

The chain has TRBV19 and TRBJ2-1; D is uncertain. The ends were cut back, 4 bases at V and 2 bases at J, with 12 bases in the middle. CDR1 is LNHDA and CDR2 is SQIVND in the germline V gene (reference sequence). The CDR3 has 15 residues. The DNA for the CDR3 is TGTGCCAGTAGTAGAAGCCCCCCTACCTACAATGAGCAGTTCTTC. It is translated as CASSRSPPTYNEQFF.

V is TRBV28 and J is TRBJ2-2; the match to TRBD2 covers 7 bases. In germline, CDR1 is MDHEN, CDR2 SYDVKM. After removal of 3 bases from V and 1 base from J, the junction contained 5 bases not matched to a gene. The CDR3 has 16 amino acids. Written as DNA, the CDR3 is TGTGCCAGCAGTTTTCCCCAGCGGGGGAACACCGGGGAGCTGTTTTTT. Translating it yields CASSFPQRGNTGELFF.

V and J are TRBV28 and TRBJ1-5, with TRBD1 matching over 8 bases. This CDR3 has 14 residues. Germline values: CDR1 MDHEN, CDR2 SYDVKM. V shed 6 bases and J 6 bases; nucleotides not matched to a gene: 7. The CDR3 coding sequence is TGTGCCAGCAGATGGACAGGGTCAAGTCAGCCCCAGCATTTT. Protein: CASRWTGSSQPQHF.

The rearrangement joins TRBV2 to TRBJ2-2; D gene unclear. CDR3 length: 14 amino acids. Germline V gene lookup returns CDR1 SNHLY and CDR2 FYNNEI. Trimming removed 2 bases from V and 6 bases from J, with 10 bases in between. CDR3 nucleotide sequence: TGTGCCAGCAGTGAAAATCTTCCCGCCGGGGAGCTGTTTTTT. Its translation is CASSENLPAGELFF.

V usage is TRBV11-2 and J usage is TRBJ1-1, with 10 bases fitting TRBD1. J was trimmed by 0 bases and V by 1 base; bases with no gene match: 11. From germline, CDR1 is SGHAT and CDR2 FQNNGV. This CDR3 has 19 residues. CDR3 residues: CASSLAPGQGFRMNTEAFF. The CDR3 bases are TGTGCCAGCAGCTTAGCCCCGGGACAGGGGTTCCGAATGAACACTGAAGCTTTCTTT.

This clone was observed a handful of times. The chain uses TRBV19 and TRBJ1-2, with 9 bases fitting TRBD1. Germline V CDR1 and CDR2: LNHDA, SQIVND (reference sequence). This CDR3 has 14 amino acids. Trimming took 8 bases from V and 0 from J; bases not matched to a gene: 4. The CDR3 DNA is TGTGCCAGTGGCCGACAGGGGGCTAACTATGGCTACACCTTC. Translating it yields CASGRQGANYGYTF.

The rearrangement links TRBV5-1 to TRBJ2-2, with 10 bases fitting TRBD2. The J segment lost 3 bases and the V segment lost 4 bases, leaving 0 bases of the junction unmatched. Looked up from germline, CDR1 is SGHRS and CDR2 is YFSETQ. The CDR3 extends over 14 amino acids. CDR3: CASSGLADTGELFF. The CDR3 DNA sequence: TGCGCCAGCAGCGGACTAGCGGACACCGGGGAGCTGTTTTTT.

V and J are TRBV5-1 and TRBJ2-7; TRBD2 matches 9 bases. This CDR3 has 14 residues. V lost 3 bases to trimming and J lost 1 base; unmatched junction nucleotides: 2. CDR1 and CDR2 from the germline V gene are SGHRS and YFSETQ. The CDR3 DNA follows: TGCGCCAGCAGCTCTAGCGGGGATTCCTACGAGCAGTACTTC. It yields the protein CASSSSGDSYEQYF.

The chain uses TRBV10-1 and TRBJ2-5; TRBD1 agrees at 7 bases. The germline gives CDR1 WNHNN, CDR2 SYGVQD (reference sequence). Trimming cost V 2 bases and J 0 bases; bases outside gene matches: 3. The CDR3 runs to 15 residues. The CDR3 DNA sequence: TGCGCCAGCAGTGAGGCGACAGGGCACCAAGAGACCCAGTACTTC. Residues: CASSEATGHQETQYF.

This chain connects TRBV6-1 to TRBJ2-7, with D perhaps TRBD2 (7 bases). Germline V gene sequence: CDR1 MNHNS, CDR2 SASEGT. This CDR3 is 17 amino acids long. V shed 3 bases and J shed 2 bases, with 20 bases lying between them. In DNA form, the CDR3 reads TGTGCCAGCAGTGACCTTTGGGGGGGGGCGAGAACCTACGAGCAGTACTTC. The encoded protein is CASSDLWGGARTYEQYF.

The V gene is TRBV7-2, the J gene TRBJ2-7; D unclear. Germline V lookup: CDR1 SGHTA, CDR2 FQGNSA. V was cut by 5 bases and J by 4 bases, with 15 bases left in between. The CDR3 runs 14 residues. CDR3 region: CASSPALGAYEQYF. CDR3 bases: TGTGCCAGCAGCCCGGCCCTAGGAGCGTACGAGCAGTACTTC. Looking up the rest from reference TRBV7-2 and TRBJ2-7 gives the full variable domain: GAGVSQSPSNKVTEKGKDVELRCDPISGHTALYWYRQSLGQGLEFLIYFQGNSAPDKSGLPSDRFSAERTGGSVSTLTIQRTQQEDSAVYLCASSPALGAYEQYFGPGTRLTVT.

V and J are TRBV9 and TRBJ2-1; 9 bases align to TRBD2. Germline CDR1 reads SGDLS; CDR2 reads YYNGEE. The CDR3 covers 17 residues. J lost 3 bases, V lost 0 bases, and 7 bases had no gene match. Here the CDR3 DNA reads TGTGCCAGCAGCGTAGGTCGAGCGGGGGGTCTCTACAATGAGCAGTTCTTC. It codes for CASSVGRAGGLYNEQFF. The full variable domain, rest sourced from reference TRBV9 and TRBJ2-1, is DSGVTQTPKHLITATGQRVTLRCSPRSGDLSVYWYQQSLDQGLQFLIQYYNGEERAKGNILERFSAQQFPDLHSELNLSSLELGDSALYFCASSVGRAGGLYNEQFFGPGTRLTVL.

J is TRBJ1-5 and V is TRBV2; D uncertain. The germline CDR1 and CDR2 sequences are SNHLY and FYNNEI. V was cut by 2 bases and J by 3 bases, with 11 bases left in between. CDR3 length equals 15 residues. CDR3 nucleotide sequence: TGTGCCAGCAGTGAATTTCAGGAATTCAATCAGCCCCAGCATTTT. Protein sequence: CASSEFQEFNQPQHF.

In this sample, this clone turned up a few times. The CDR3 DNA reads TGTGCCAGCTCACCACAGGGGGCGGACGAAAAACTGTTTTTT. Translation gives CASSPQGADEKLFF. This chain links TRBV18 with TRBJ1-4; 7 nucleotides match TRBD1. V shed 1 base and J 8 bases; nucleotides not matched to a gene: 4. The CDR3 totals 14 residues. Germline assignment: CDR1 KGHSH and CDR2 LQKENI.

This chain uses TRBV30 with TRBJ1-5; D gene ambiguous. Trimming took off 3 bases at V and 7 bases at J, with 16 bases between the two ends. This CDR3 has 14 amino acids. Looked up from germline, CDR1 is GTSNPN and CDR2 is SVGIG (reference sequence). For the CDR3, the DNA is TGTGCCTGGAGCGGCGGTAGTTTTGGACAGCCCCAGCATTTT. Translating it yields CAWSGGSFGQPQHF.

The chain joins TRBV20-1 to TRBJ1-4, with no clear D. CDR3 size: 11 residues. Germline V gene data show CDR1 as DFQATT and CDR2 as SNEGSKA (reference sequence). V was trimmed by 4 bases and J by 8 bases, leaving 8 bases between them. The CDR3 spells CSAIGTEKLFF. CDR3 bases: TGCAGTGCTATTGGCACCGAAAAACTGTTTTTT.

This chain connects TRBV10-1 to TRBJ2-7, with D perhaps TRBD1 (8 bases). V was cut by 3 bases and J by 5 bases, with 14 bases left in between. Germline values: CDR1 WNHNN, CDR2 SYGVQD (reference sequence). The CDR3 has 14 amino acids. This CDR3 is CASSDWTGRDEQYF. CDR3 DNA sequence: TGCGCCAGCAGTGATTGGACAGGGAGGGACGAGCAGTACTTC.

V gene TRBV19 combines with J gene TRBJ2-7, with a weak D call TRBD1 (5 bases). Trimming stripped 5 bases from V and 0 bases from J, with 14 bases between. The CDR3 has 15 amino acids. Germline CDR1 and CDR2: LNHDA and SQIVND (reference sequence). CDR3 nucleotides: TGTGCCAGTAGTGCCCAAACAGGAAGCTCCTACGAGCAGTACTTC. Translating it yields CASSAQTGSSYEQYF.

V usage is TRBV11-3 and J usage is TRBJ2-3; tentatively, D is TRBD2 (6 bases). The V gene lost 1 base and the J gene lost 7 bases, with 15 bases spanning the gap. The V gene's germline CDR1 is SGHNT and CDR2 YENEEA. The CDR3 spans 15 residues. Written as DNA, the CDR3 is TGTGCCAGCAGCTTAGGAGGGGACTCAACTCATACGCAGTATTTT. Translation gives CASSLGGDSTHTQYF.